The clone carrying this T cell receptor beta chain appeared a single time. Its target is not known. This specimen comes from a study of cytomegalovirus exposure and HLA in healthy donors. The PCR had 60 Vbeta and 13 Jbeta primers. Profiled with immunoSEQ multiplex PCR; TCRdb holds only in-frame clones, not every one. The sample has tens of thousands of clones; more than 65% are singletons. V dropped 0 bases and J dropped 7; count of bases not matched to a gene: 4. The CDR3 length is 15 residues. Germline V gene lookup returns CDR1 SEHNR and CDR2 FQNEAQ (reference sequence). Study observations and caveats: According to a later analysis, most TCR beta chains associated with CMV appeared HLA-restricted. Relative to the approximately 680-donor mean, N-insertions were reportedly fewer in an Asian-associated ancestry cluster in a later analysis.

This sequence joins TRBV7-9 and TRBJ1-5; 9 bases fit TRBD1. The sequence derives from a male donor in good health and CMV-seropositive. The source material was PBMCs. The CDR3 region is CASSLAGTGKQPQHF. In DNA form, the CDR3 reads TGTGCCAGCAGCTTAGCTGGGACAGGGAAGCAGCCCCAGCATTTT.